One sample yielded the 17 T cell receptor beta chains listed below, sequenced in a study of identical twins. TCRdb reanalysed the 5' RACE reads using MiXCR and keeps one entry per CDR3 protein. Of fewer than 800,000 distinct CDR3 sequences listed, 7% to 7.5% were seen once; the top ten hold less than 2%. This same sample was also part of a study on yellow fever vaccine responses in identical twins.

What was sequenced was PBMCs. These receptors were collected from a woman aged 18-29 years in good health.

This clonotype was observed at least ten times. V is TRBV7-9 and J is TRBJ1-5, with D possibly matching TRBD1 (5 bases). Trimming removed 11 bases at V and 3 bases at J, with 11 bases between. The CDR3 length is 12 residues. Germline values: CDR1 SEHNR, CDR2 FQNEAQ (reference sequence). The chain's CDR3 is CAGGTDNQPQHF. The CDR3 DNA sequence: TGTGCCGGCGGGACCGACAATCAGCCCCAGCATTTT.

This clonotype came up a few times. The chain carries TRBV20-1 and TRBJ1-1, with unresolved D. Germline lookup yields CDR1 DFQATT and CDR2 SNEGSKA (reference sequence). The germline V and J ends were trimmed by 5 bases and 4 bases, with 11 bases remaining between them. The CDR3 spans 12 residues. This CDR3 is CSAPPGVTEAFF. DNA of the CDR3: TGCAGTGCTCCCCCGGGTGTCACTGAAGCTTTCTTT.

The genes are TRBV20-1 and TRBJ2-7, with 7 bases that match TRBD1. J was trimmed by 1 base and V by 6 bases; bases with no gene match: 3. The germline gives CDR1 DFQATT, CDR2 SNEGSKA (reference sequence). The CDR3 consists of 12 residues. The CDR3 coding sequence is TGCAGTGCCGGACAGGAATCCTACGAGCAGTACTTC. Its protein is CSAGQESYEQYF.

The chain links TRBV2 to TRBJ1-1; possibly TRBD1 for D (6 bases). The germline V gene has CDR1 SNHLY and CDR2 FYNNEI. The CDR3 totals 14 residues. The V and J ends lost 6 bases and 7 bases respectively, with 18 bases between them. The CDR3 loop is CASRFRGKELEAFF. CDR3 nucleotides: TGTGCCAGCAGGTTCAGGGGTAAGGAACTTGAAGCTTTCTTT.

This clonotype has only a few counts. The chain joins TRBV5-1 to TRBJ1-5; perhaps TRBD1 as D (5 bases). Deletions cut 3 bases from V and 6 bases from J, with 19 bases between. The germline V gene has CDR1 SGHRS and CDR2 YFSETQ. CDR3 size: 16 residues. The CDR3 sequence is CASSSGTLDAGQPQHF. Here the CDR3 DNA reads TGCGCCAGCAGCTCTGGGACGCTCGACGCCGGTCAGCCCCAGCATTTT.

The J gene is TRBJ1-2, the V gene TRBV15; possibly TRBD1 for D (6 bases). The germline V and J ends were trimmed by 2 bases and 2 bases, with 18 bases remaining between them. This CDR3 is built from 17 residues. CDR1 is LNHNV and CDR2 is YYDKDF in the germline V gene (reference sequence). As DNA, the CDR3 is TGTGCCACCAGCAGATATTTCGGCTTACAGGGCAACTATGGCTACACCTTC. It specifies CATSRYFGLQGNYGYTF.

This rearrangement joins TRBV5-6 to TRBJ2-2, with D perhaps matching TRBD1 (6 bases). Trimming stripped 4 bases from V and 0 bases from J, with 22 bases between. This CDR3 contains 19 residues. The germline gives CDR1 SGHDT, CDR2 YYEEEE. The CDR3 region has the DNA TGTGCCAGCAGCAATCGTTTTGCGGAACGGGACACGAACACCGGGGAGCTGTTTTTT. Residues: CASSNRFAERDTNTGELFF.

This clonotype was observed a handful of times. The V gene is TRBV20-1, the J gene TRBJ2-3; D is unclear. This CDR3 spans 12 amino acids. Deletions cut 5 bases from V and 5 bases from J, with 11 bases between. Looked up from germline, CDR1 is DFQATT and CDR2 is SNEGSKA (reference sequence). The CDR3 coding sequence is TGCAGTGCTTATTCCTCAAAAGATACGCAGTATTTT. Translated, it gives CSAYSSKDTQYF.

This chain links TRBV20-1 with TRBJ2-7; D assignment may be TRBD1 or TRBD2 (5 bases each). CDR3 length: 13 residues. Looked up from germline, CDR1 is DFQATT and CDR2 is SNEGSKA (reference sequence). Trimming took 5 bases from V and 7 from J, leaving 18 bases between them. The DNA for the CDR3 is TGCAGTGCTCCGGGACCTTTCGGGGTGGAGCAGTACGTC. It specifies CSAPGPFGVEQYV.

The chain is built from TRBV19 and TRBJ1-1, with D uncertain. Germline CDR1 LNHDA, CDR2 SQIVND (reference sequence). This CDR3 spans 15 amino acids. Trimming removed 8 bases from V and 0 bases from J, with 16 bases in between. DNA for the CDR3: TGTGCCAGTGCTCAGCAGTATCGGGTGAACACTGAAGCTTTCTTT. This sequence encodes CASAQQYRVNTEAFF.

J is TRBJ1-2 and V is TRBV29-1, with D hard to call. V was cut by 3 bases and J by 4 bases, with 3 bases left in between. This CDR3 has 10 amino acids. Germline CDR1 SQVTM, CDR2 ANQGSEA. Written as DNA, the CDR3 is TGCAGCGTTGACAGCTATGGCTACACCTTC. As protein: CSVDSYGYTF.

This clonotype was observed at least ten times. The chain links TRBV2 to TRBJ1-1; D is possibly TRBD1 (5 bases). This CDR3 comprises 17 residues. Trimming shortened V by 4 bases and J by 3 bases, and 21 bases separated the two germline ends. Per germline, CDR1 SNHLY and CDR2 FYNNEI. CDR3 in amino acids: CASSGPGHTWAYTEAFF. The CDR3 nucleotides are TGTGCCAGCAGTGGTCCCGGACACACCTGGGCTTACACTGAAGCTTTCTTT.

This clonotype was detected ten times or more. This rearrangement joins TRBV24-1 to TRBJ2-6; TRBD1 or TRBD2 may be the D gene (5 bases each). Trimming took 2 bases from V and 4 from J, leaving 8 bases between them. Germline CDR1 and CDR2: KGHDR and SFDVKD. The CDR3 totals 15 residues. The CDR3 loop reads CATSDSGAGANVLTF. CDR3 bases: TGTGCCACCAGTGATTCCGGGGCCGGGGCCAACGTCCTGACTTTC.

This clonotype has more than one count but fewer than ten. This chain links TRBV27 with TRBJ2-3, with 7 nucleotides matching TRBD1. V trimming: 2 bases; J trimming: 4 bases; junction bases outside the gene matches: 15. The CDR3 sequence is 18 residues long. Germline V lookup: CDR1 MNHEY, CDR2 SMNVEV (reference sequence). The CDR3 is CASSLTYSTGHLADTQYF. The DNA of the CDR3 is TGTGCCAGCAGTTTAACCTACTCGACAGGGCATCTCGCAGATACGCAGTATTTT.

The chain is built from TRBV5-1 and TRBJ2-1; D remains unclear. Germline assignment: CDR1 SGHRS and CDR2 YFSETQ. This CDR3 is built from 15 residues. Trimming cost V 0 bases and J 3 bases, with 10 bases left between them. The CDR3: CASSLEGNVYNEQFF. CDR3 bases: TGCGCCAGCAGCTTGGAGGGAAACGTCTACAATGAGCAGTTCTTC. The whole variable domain, filled in from reference TRBV5-1 and TRBJ2-1, reads KAGVTQTPRYLIKTRGQQVTLSCSPISGHRSVSWYQQTPGQGLQFLFEYFSETQRNKGNFPGRFSGRQFSNSRSEMNVSTLELGDSALYLCASSLEGNVYNEQFFGPGTRLTVL.

The V call is TRBV5-1, the J call TRBJ2-3; 8 bases agree with TRBD1. Germline CDR1 and CDR2: SGHRS and YFSETQ. V dropped 1 base and J dropped 2; count of bases not matched to a gene: 6. The length of the CDR3 is 16 residues. CDR3 nucleotide sequence: TGCGCCAGCAGCTTGCCGACAGGGGTAGTCACAGATACGCAGTATTTT. Encoded protein: CASSLPTGVVTDTQYF.

Many counts were recorded for this clonotype. The CDR3 is CASGQEANTEAFF. In nucleotides, the CDR3 is TGTGCCAGCGGACAAGAGGCGAACACTGAAGCTTTCTTT. V gene TRBV12-3 or TRBV12-4 combines with J gene TRBJ1-1; weak D call: TRBD1 (5 bases). V lost 8 bases, J lost 1 base, and 11 bases lay in between. The CDR3 has 13 residues.